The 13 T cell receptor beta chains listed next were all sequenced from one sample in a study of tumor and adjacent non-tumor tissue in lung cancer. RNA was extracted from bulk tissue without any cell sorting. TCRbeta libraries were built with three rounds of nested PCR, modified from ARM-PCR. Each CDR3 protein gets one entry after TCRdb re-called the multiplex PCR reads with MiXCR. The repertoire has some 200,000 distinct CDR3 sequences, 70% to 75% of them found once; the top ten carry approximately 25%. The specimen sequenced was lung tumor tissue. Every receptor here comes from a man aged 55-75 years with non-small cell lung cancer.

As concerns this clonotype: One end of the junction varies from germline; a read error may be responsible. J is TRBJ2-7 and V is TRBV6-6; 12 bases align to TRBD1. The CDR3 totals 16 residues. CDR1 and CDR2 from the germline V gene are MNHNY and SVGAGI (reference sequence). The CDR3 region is CASSSTGTGGAYEQHF. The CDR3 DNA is TGTGCTAGCAGTTCAACCGGGACAGGGGGCGCCTATGAGCAGCACTTC.

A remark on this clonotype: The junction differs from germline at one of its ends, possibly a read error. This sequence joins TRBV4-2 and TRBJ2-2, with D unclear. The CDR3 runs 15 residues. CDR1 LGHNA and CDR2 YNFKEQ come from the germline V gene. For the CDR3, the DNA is TGTACCAGCAGCCAAGACACTTCGAACACCGGGGAGCTGTTTTTT. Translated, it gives CTSSQDTSNTGELFF.

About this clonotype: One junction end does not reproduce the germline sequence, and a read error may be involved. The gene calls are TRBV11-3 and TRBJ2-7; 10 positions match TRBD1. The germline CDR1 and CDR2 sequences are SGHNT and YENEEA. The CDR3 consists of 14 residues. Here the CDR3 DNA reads TGTGCCAGCATCATTATGACAGGGGGCTACGAGCAGCACTTC. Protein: CASIIMTGGYEQHF.

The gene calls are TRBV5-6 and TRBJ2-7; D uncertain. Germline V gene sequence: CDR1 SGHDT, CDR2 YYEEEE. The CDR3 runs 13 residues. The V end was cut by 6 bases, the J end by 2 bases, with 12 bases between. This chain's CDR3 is CASNPGPPYEQYF. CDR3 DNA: TGTGCCAGCAACCCCGGACCACCCTACGAGCAGTACTTC.

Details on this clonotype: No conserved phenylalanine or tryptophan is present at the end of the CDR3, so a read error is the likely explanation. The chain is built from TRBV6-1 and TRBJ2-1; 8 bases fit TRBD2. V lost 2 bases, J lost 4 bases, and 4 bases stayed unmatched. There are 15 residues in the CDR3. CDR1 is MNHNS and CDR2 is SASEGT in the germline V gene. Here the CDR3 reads CASSEMSGGYNEQFL. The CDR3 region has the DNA TGTGCCAGCAGTGAAATGTCGGGAGGGTACAATGAGCAGTTCCTC.

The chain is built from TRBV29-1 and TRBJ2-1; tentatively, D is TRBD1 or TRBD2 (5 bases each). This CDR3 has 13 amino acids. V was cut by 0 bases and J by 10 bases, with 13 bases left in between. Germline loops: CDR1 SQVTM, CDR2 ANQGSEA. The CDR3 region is CSVEDPQGPEQFF. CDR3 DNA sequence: TGCAGCGTTGAAGATCCTCAGGGACCGGAGCAGTTCTTC.

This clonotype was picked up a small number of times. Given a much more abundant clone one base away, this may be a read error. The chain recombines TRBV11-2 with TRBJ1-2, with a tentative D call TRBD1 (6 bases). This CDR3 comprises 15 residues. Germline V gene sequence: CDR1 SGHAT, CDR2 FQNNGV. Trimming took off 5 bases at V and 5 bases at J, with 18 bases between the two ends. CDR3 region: CASSPGEGVRYGYTF. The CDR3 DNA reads TGTGCCAGCAGCCCCGGGGAGGGGGTACGGTATGGCTACACCTTC. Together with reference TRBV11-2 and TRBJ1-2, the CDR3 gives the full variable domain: EAGVAQSPRYKIIEKRQSVAFWCNPISGHATLYWYQQILGQGPKLLIQFQNNGVVDDSQLPKDRFSAERLKGVDSTLKIQPAKLEDSAVYLCASSPGEGVRYGYTFGSGTRLTVV.

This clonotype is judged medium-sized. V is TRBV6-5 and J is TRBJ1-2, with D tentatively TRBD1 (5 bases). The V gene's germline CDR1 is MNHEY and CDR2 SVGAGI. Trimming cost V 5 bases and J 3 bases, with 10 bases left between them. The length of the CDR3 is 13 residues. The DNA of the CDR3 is TGTGCCAGCAGTAAGGGGTCGGACTATGGCTACACCTTC. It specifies CASSKGSDYGYTF.

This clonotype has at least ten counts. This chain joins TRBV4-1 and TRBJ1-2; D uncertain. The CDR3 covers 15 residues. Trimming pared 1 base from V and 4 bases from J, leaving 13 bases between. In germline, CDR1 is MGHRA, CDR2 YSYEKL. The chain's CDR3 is CASSQGPAAGYGYTF. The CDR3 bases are TGCGCCAGCAGCCAAGGGCCGGCGGCAGGCTATGGCTACACCTTC.

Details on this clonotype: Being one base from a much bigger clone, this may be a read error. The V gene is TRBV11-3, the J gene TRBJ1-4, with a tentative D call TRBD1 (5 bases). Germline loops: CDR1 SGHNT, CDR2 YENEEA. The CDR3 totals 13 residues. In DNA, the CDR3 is TGTGACAGCACGGGGCAGGATCGGGAAAAACTGTTTTTT. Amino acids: CDSTGQDREKLFF.

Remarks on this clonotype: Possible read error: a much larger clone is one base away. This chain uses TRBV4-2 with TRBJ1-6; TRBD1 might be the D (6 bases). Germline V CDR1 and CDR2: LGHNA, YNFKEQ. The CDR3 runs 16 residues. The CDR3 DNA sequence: TGTGCCAGCAACCAAGATTTCAACAGGGATAATTCACCCCTCCACTTT. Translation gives CASNQDFNRDNSPLHF.

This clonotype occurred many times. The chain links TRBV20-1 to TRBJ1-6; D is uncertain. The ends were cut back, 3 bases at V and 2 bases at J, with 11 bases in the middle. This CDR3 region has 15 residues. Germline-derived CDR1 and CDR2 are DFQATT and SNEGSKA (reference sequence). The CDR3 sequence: CSARAPGTYNSPLHF. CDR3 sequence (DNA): TGCAGTGCTAGGGCTCCCGGCACCTATAATTCACCCCTCCACTTT.

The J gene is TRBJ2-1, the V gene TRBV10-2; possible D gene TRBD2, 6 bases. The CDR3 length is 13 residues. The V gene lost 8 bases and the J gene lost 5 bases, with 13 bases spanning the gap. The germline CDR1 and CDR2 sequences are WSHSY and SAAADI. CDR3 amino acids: CASVASGDNEQFF. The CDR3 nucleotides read TGCGCCAGCGTGGCATCGGGGGACAATGAGCAGTTCTTC.